Shown below are 10 T cell receptor beta chains from a single sample sequenced in a study of T cells after posttransplantation cyclophosphamide. TCRdb keeps only in-frame clones here, not all; method: immunoSEQ multiplex PCR. Recorded here are some 39,000 clones, none singletons. Sequencing was done on a sample of PBMCs. These receptors were taken from a girl under 18 in good health, CMV-negative, and a related stem cell transplant donor.

This clone was recorded a few times. The chain carries TRBV4-1 and TRBJ2-7; 9 bases fit TRBD2. The CDR3 length is 16 residues. V gave up 0 bases and J gave up 0 bases; unmatched junction bases: 3. Germline assignment: CDR1 MGHRA and CDR2 YSYEKL. Written as DNA, the CDR3 is TGCGCCAGCAGCCAAGAGGCGGGGGGGTACTCCTACGAGCAGTACTTC. Its protein product is CASSQEAGGYSYEQYF.

Comment on this clone: Germline is not matched at one junction end, which may reflect a read error. The J gene is TRBJ2-7, the V gene TRBV6-1, with unresolved D. In germline, CDR1 is MNHNS, CDR2 SASEGT. The CDR3 runs to 13 residues. For the CDR3, the DNA is TGTGCCAGCAGTGTGTTCCGCACCTACGGGCAGTACTTC. Its translation is CASSVFRTYGQYF.

This clone was counted only a few times. The chain carries TRBV2 and TRBJ2-1; 10 positions agree with TRBD2. This CDR3 region has 15 residues. In germline, CDR1 is SNHLY, CDR2 FYNNEI. The J segment lost 4 bases and the V segment lost 7 bases, leaving 7 bases of the junction unmatched. DNA of the CDR3: TGTGCCAGCAAAGCGGGGGGGGCCTTTTACAATGAGCAGTTCTTC. Translation: CASKAGGAFYNEQFF.

This clone turned up a few times. This chain joins TRBV6-5 and TRBJ2-5; D gene uncertain. Trimming removed 7 bases from V and 9 bases from J, with 12 bases in between. Germline V gives CDR1 MNHEY, CDR2 SVGAGI. The CDR3 totals 11 residues. The CDR3 reads CASTRYLAQYF. CDR3 sequence (DNA): TGTGCCAGCACCCGCTATTTGGCCCAGTACTTC.

The chain joins TRBV21-1 to TRBJ2-7; TRBD1 was called by the table and not checked on the DNA. TRBV21-1 is a documented pseudogene. This CDR3 contains 11 residues. In nucleotides, the CDR3 is TGTGCCAGCAAAACAGGATACGAGCAGTACTTC. Translating it yields CASKTGYEQYF.

J is TRBJ1-1 and V is TRBV6-5; 9 nucleotides match TRBD1. The germline V gene has CDR1 MNHEY and CDR2 SVGAGI. V was pared by 4 bases and J by 1 base, with 4 bases of the junction left unmatched. The length of the CDR3 is 15 residues. CDR3 residues: CASSSQTGGNTEAFF. CDR3 nucleotide sequence: TGTGCCAGCAGTTCTCAGACAGGGGGGAACACTGAAGCTTTCTTT.

This clone came up a few times. This chain uses TRBV29-1 with TRBJ2-7, with 8 bases aligning to TRBD2. V trimming: 2 bases; J trimming: 0 bases; junction bases outside the gene matches: 3. The V gene's germline CDR1 is SQVTM and CDR2 ANQGSEA. The CDR3 is 14 amino acids. The DNA for the CDR3 is TGCAGCGTTGAACCCAGCGGGGGCTCCTACGAGCAGTACTTC. It is translated as CSVEPSGGSYEQYF.

DNA of the CDR3: TGTGCCAGCAGTTTTCTACAGGAGAACACTGAAGCTTTCTTT. This codes for CASSFLQENTEAFF. This chain links TRBV28 with TRBJ1-1, with D maybe TRBD1 (5 bases). Germline V gene sequence: CDR1 MDHEN, CDR2 SYDVKM. The V and J ends lost 3 bases and 1 base respectively, with 9 bases between them. The CDR3 is made up of 14 amino acids.

CDR3 sequence: CASSRNPGRMNTEAFF. For the CDR3, the DNA is TGCGCCAGCAGTCGTAACCCGGGTAGAATGAACACTGAAGCTTTCTTT. This chain joins TRBV23-1 and TRBJ1-1; D uncertain. TRBV23-1 is designated an ORF whose function remains uncertain. The CDR3 consists of 16 residues. The ends were cut back, 4 bases at V and 0 bases at J, with 15 bases in the middle.

This clone was seen a few times. The V call is TRBV27, the J call TRBJ2-1; D uncertain. Trimming pared 7 bases from V and 2 bases from J, leaving 15 bases between. This CDR3 comprises 15 residues. CDR1 is MNHEY and CDR2 is SMNVEV in the germline V gene (reference sequence). The CDR3 loop is CASTYGTATYNEQFF. The CDR3 bases are TGTGCCAGCACCTATGGTACCGCGACCTACAATGAGCAGTTCTTC.